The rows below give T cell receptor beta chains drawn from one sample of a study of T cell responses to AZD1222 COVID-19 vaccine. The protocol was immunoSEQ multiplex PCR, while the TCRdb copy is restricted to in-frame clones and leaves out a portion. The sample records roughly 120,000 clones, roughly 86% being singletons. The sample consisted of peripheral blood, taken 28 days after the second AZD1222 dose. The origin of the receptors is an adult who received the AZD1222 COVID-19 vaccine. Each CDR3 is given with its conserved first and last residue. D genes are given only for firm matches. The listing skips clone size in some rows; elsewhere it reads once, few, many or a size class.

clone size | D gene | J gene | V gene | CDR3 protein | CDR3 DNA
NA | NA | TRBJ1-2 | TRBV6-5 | CASSTAGSHGVGYTF | TGTGCCAGCAGTACTGCGGGATCCCACGGGGTGGGCTACACCTTC
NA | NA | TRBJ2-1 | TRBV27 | CASSLLAGNYNEQFF | TGTGCCAGCAGTTTACTGGCAGGGAATTACAATGAGCAGTTCTTC
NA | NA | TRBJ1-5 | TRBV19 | CASSMIGGYQPQHF | TGTGCCAGTAGTATGATCGGCGGTTATCAGCCCCAGCATTTT
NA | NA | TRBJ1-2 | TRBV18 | CASSPAETWGYTF | TGTGCCAGCTCACCGGCCGAGACGTGGGGCTACACCTTC
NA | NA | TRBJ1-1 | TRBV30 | CAWSVSWGTEAFF | TGTGCCTGGAGTGTAAGTTGGGGGACTGAAGCTTTCTTT
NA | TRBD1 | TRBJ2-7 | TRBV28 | CASSSPGQTYEQYF | TGTGCCAGCAGTTCCCCGGGACAGACCTACGAGCAGTACTTC
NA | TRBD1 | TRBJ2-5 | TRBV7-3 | CASSLGTGTGQETQYF | TGTGCCAGCAGCTTGGGCACCGGGACAGGCCAAGAGACCCAGTACTTC
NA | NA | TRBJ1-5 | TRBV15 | CATSRGQGGNQPQHF | TGTGCCACCAGCAGAGGGCAGGGAGGCAATCAGCCCCAGCATTTT
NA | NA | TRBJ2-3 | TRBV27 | CASSFGGTIDTQYF | TGTGCCAGCAGTTTTGGGGGTACAATAGATACGCAGTATTTT
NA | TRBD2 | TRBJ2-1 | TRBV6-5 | CASSLRTSGDNEQFF | TGTGCCAGCAGTTTAAGGACTAGCGGCGACAATGAGCAGTTCTTC
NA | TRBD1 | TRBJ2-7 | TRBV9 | CASSPRGDSPYEQYF | TGTGCCAGCAGCCCCCGAGGGGACAGTCCCTACGAGCAGTACTTC
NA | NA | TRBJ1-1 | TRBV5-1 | CASSSGPSNTEAFF | TGCGCCAGCAGCTCGGGACCGAGTAACACTGAAGCTTTCTTT
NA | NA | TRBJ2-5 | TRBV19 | CASSILAGAQETQYF | TGTGCCAGTAGTATATTGGCGGGGGCACAAGAGACCCAGTACTTC
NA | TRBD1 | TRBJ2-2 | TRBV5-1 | CASSWRTGSVTGELFF | TGCGCCAGCAGCTGGCGGACAGGTTCGGTCACCGGGGAGCTGTTTTTT
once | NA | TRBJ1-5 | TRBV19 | CASSIGDSVGPQHF | TGTGCCAGTAGTATAGGGGACTCGGTGGGGCCCCAGCATTTT
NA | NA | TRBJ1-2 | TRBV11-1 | CASSPGWGRGYGYTF | TGTGCCAGCAGTCCTGGATGGGGCCGGGGCTATGGCTACACCTTC
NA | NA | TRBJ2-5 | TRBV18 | CASSPLEETQYF | TGTGCCAGCTCACCACTTGAAGAGACCCAGTACTTC
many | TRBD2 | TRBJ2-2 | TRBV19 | CASSGGRSRNTGELFF | TGTGCCAGCTCCGGCGGGAGGTCTCGGAACACCGGGGAGCTGTTTTTT
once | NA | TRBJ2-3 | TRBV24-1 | CATSDAPDRFDTQYF | TGTGCCACCAGTGATGCCCCCGACAGGTTTGATACGCAGTATTTT
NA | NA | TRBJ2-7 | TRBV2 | CASSEMRDSYEQYF | TGTGCCAGCAGTGAGATGAGGGACTCCTACGAGCAGTACTTC
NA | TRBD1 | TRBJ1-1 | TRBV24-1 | CATSAPGQGDTEAFF | TGTGCCACCAGTGCTCCGGGACAGGGAGACACTGAAGCTTTCTTT
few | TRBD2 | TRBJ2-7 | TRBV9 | CASSDPGDGRGYEQYF | TGTGCCAGCAGCGATCCGGGGGACGGGAGGGGCTACGAGCAGTACTTC
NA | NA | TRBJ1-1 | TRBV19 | CASSHRHTEAFF | TGTGCCAGTAGTCACCGGCACACTGAAGCTTTCTTT
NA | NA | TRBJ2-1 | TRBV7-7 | CASSPAVDYEQFF | TGTGCCAGCAGCCCGGCCGTGGATTATGAGCAGTTCTTC
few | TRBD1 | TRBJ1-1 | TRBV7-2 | CASSRDRNTEAFF | TGTGCCAGCAGCCGGGACAGGAACACTGAAGCTTTCTTT
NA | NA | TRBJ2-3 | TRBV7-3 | CASSLASGASTDTQYF | TGTGCCAGCAGCTTAGCGTCGGGAGCTAGCACAGATACGCAGTATTTT
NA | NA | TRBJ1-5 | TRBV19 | CASSGTIYSNQPQHF | TGTGCCAGTAGCGGAACAATTTATAGCAATCAGCCCCAGCATTTT
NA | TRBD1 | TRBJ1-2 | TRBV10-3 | CAISEQGTGGGYTF | TGTGCCATCAGTGAGCAGGGGACAGGGGGTGGCTACACCTTC
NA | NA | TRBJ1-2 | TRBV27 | CASSLMGRTRGGYTF | TGTGCCAGCAGCTTAATGGGACGGACTCGTGGGGGCTACACCTTC
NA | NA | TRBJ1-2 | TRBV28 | CASSLSGFGYGYTF | TGTGCCAGCAGTTTATCAGGTTTTGGGTATGGCTACACCTTC
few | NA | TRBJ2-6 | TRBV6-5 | CASSYGGAGANVLTF | TGTGCCAGCAGTTATGGGGGAGCTGGGGCCAACGTCCTGACTTTC
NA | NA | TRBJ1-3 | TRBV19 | CASSNHRSSSGNTIYF | TGTGCCAGTAGTAACCACAGGTCGAGCTCTGGAAACACCATATATTTT
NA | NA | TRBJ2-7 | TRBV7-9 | CASSLSGYEQYF | TGTGCCAGCAGCTTAAGCGGCTACGAGCAGTACTTC
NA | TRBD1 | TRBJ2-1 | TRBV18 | CASSPLGQGERFF | TGTGCCAGCTCACCATTGGGACAGGGGGAGAGGTTCTTC
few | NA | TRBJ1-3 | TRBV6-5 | CASSYSQDSGNTIYF | TGTGCCAGCAGTTACTCTCAGGACAGCGGAAACACCATATATTTT
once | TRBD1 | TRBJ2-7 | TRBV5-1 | CASSVTGTGNYEQYF | TGCGCCAGCAGCGTGACCGGGACAGGGAACTACGAGCAGTACTTC
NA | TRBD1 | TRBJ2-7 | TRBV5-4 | CASSQTGQGAYEQYF | TGTGCCAGCAGCCAGACGGGACAGGGGGCCTACGAGCAGTACTTC
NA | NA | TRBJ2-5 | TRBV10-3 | CAISEGMYQETQYF | TGTGCCATCAGTGAGGGAATGTACCAAGAGACCCAGTACTTC
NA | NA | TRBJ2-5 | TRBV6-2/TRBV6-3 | CASSYKGSDQETQYF | TGTGCCAGCAGTTACAAAGGGTCGGACCAAGAGACCCAGTACTTC
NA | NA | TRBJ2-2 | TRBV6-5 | CASSYGENTGELFF | TGTGCCAGCAGTTACGGGGAAAACACCGGGGAGCTGTTTTTT
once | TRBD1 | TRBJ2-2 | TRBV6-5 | CASSSDRAGAGELFF | TGTGCCAGCAGTTCCGACAGGGCTGGGGCCGGGGAGCTGTTTTTT
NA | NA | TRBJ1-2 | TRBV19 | CASSRRTASYGYTF | TGTGCCAGTAGTAGACGGACAGCTAGCTATGGCTACACCTTC
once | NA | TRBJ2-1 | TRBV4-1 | CASSHSLASGEQFF | TGCGCCAGCAGCCATAGTCTAGCGAGTGGTGAGCAGTTCTTC
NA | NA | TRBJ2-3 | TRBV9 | CASSVVVTDTQYF | TGTGCCAGCAGCGTAGTTGTCACAGATACGCAGTATTTT
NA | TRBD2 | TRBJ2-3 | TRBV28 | CASSFSAGGLGSTDTQYF | TGTGCCAGCAGTTTTTCAGCGGGAGGCCTAGGTAGCACAGATACGCAGTATTTT
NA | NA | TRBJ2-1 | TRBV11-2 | CASSLSGNEQFF | TGTGCCAGCAGCTTGAGCGGTAATGAGCAGTTCTTC
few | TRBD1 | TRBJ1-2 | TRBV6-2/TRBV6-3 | CASSYVQGGAYGYTF | TGTGCCAGCAGTTACGTCCAGGGGGGAGCCTATGGCTACACCTTC
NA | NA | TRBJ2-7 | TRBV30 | CAWSRRGVGTYEQYF | TGTGCCTGGAGCCGAAGAGGGGTCGGGACCTACGAGCAGTACTTC
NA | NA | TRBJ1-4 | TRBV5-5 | CASSFSVLGRINEKLFF | TGTGCCAGCAGCTTCTCTGTCCTAGGGCGGATTAATGAAAAACTGTTTTTT
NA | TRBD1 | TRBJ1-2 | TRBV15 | CALCDRAINYGYTF | TGTGCCCTCTGCGACAGGGCTATTAACTATGGCTACACCTTC
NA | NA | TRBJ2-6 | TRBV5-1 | CASSFGPGGGANVLTF | TGCGCCAGCAGCTTCGGCCCTGGTGGAGGGGCCAACGTCCTGACTTTC
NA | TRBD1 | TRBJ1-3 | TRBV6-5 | CASRTGLEGNTIYF | TGTGCCAGCCGGACAGGTTTAGAGGGAAACACCATATATTTT
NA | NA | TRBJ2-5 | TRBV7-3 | CASSSGQYQETQYF | TGTGCCAGCAGCTCAGGACAGTACCAAGAGACCCAGTACTTC